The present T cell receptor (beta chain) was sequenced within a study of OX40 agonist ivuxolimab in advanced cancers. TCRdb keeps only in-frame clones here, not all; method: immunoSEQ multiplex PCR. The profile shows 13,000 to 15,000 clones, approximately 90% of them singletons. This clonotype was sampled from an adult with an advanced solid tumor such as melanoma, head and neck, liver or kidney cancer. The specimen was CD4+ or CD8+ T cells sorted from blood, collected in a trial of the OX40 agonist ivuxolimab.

This chain's CDR3 is CASSPPSTDTQYF. CDR3 nucleotide sequence: TGTGCCAGCAGCCCCCCCAGCACAGATACGCAGTATTTT. The genes are TRBV9 and TRBJ2-3; D is unresolved. V was cut by 4 bases and J by 0 bases, with 6 bases left in between. The CDR3 contains 13 residues. Germline CDR1 and CDR2: SGDLS and YYNGEE.